These T cell receptor beta chains were read from a single sample in a study of blood T cell repertoires in COVID-19. The repertoire was sequenced with immunoSEQ multiplex PCR; TCRdb's copy has only in-frame clones and lacks some. The sample carries around 110,000 clones, 70% to 85% recorded once. The sequenced sample consisted of peripheral blood. Receptors originate from a man between 65 and 80 years old with active or convalescent COVID-19. CDR3s include the opening cysteine and the closing phenylalanine or tryptophan. Fields, in order: V gene, clone size, D gene, J gene, CDR3 DNA, CDR3 protein. D genes are given only for firm matches. Size tells how often a clone was seen (once, few, many) or the class of an expanded clone, and some rows leave it out.

TRBV7-9	NA	NA	TRBJ2-5	TGTGCCAGCAGCTTAACAGCGGTTCGTGGAGAGACCCAGTACTTC	CASSLTAVRGETQYF
TRBV18	NA	TRBD1	TRBJ1-5	TGTGCCAGCTCACCTGGACAGGGTGACAATCAGCCCCAGCATTTT	CASSPGQGDNQPQHF
TRBV9	NA	NA	TRBJ2-5	TGTGCCAGCAGCGTAGGGGCCTTGCAGGGGTCGCAAGAGACCCAGTACTTC	CASSVGALQGSQETQYF
TRBV5-8	NA	TRBD1	TRBJ2-2	TGTGCCAGCAGCCTAAGGACAGGGCAGACCGGGGAGCTGTTTTTT	CASSLRTGQTGELFF
TRBV11-2	NA	NA	TRBJ2-7	TGTGCCAGCAGCTTAGGCGGGTCCTACGAGCAGTACTTC	CASSLGGSYEQYF
TRBV5-1	NA	NA	TRBJ1-5	TGCGCCAGCAGCTCCGAACCAGGGCGCAATCAGCCCCAGCATTTT	CASSSEPGRNQPQHF
TRBV7-8	NA	NA	TRBJ1-5	TGTGCCAGCACCTCCTTGAGAGGGATGAGCAATCAGCCCCAGCATTTT	CASTSLRGMSNQPQHF
TRBV9	few	TRBD1	TRBJ1-4	TGTGCCAGCAGCCCAGGACAGGAATTCGATGAAAAACTGTTTTTT	CASSPGQEFDEKLFF
TRBV2	NA	TRBD1	TRBJ1-4	TGTGCCAGCAGTGGTTCCGGGACAGGGAATGAAAAACTGTTTTTT	CASSGSGTGNEKLFF
TRBV19	NA	NA	TRBJ1-5	TGTGCCAGTAGTATAGGCTCCCGGTCGGGTAGCAATCAGCCCCAGCATTTT	CASSIGSRSGSNQPQHF
TRBV5-1	NA	NA	TRBJ1-1	TGCGCCAGCAGCTTGGGGGTACCGGGCACTGAAGCTTTCTTT	CASSLGVPGTEAFF
TRBV5-5	NA	TRBD1	TRBJ1-5	TGTGCCAGCACCTCGACAGGGGTTGGGGGCAATCAGCCCCAGCATTTT	CASTSTGVGGNQPQHF
TRBV30	NA	NA	TRBJ2-2	TGTGCCTGGAGGCACAGCACTGGCACCGGGGAGCTGTTTTTT	CAWRHSTGTGELFF
TRBV19	NA	NA	TRBJ1-1	TGTGCCAGTAGTCCAAAAGCGGGGGTGGGGGCTTTCTTT	CASSPKAGVGAFF
TRBV4-1	NA	NA	TRBJ2-7	TGCGCCAGCAGCCAAAAAGGAGCGGGCAACTCCTACGAGCAGTACTTC	CASSQKGAGNSYEQYF
TRBV5-1	NA	TRBD2	TRBJ2-7	TGCGCCAGCAGCTTGGATGGGACTAGCGGTGTCTACGAGCAGTACTTC	CASSLDGTSGVYEQYF
TRBV18	NA	NA	TRBJ2-5	TGTGCCAGCTCACCGAGCGGGTCCGAGACCCAGTACTTC	CASSPSGSETQYF